The sequence of this T cell receptor (beta chain) was determined in a study of early stage breast cancer tumors. Whole-study findings and limits: Functional markers like CD4, CD8 and FOXP3 were missed in bulk sequencing.

Each sample had two DNA replicates, roughly 0.5 ug blood or around 1.6 ug tissue. The repertoire was sequenced with immunoSEQ multiplex PCR; TCRdb's copy has only in-frame clones and lacks some. The table lists some 58,000 clones, about 83% of them singletons. Regarding this clone: Its antigen is not known.

Sequenced: blood. The TCR was taken from a person aged 30 to 39 with breast cancer.

The CDR3 loop reads CASSIMTGDLGNTIYF. In nucleotides, the CDR3 is TGCGCCAGCAGCATCATGACAGGGGATCTCGGAAACACCATATATTTT. The V and J genes are TRBV5-1 and TRBJ1-3, with 8 bases identical to TRBD1. V lost 4 bases to trimming and J lost 4 bases; unmatched junction nucleotides: 10. The CDR3 has 16 amino acids. Germline-derived CDR1 and CDR2 are SGHRS and YFSETQ.